Listed here are 14 T cell receptor beta chains from one sample, sequenced in a study of blood T cell repertoires in COVID-19. Produced via immunoSEQ multiplex PCR; TCRdb's table is partial and in-frame only. The profile shows roughly 190,000 clones, 80% of them singletons. The sequencing sample was made of peripheral blood. These receptors were collected from a man between 60 and 75 years old with acute or convalescent COVID-19.

The table lists this clone with a few counts. This chain uses TRBV9 with TRBJ1-3, with D possibly matching TRBD1 (5 bases). The V end lost 6 bases, the J end lost 3 bases, and 13 bases lay between the germline ends. The CDR3 is 14 amino acids. CDR1 and CDR2 (germline): SGDLS, YYNGEE. This CDR3 is CASIAGLGGNTIYF. CDR3 coding DNA: TGTGCCAGCATTGCAGGGTTGGGTGGAAACACCATATATTTT.

This chain uses TRBV9 with TRBJ2-2; 14 nucleotides match TRBD2. This CDR3 region has 19 residues. V lost 3 bases and J lost 6; bases outside the gene matches: 13. Per the germline V gene, CDR1 is SGDLS and CDR2 is YYNGEE. The CDR3: CASSGATSGGASTPGELFF. DNA of the CDR3: TGTGCCAGCAGCGGAGCGACTAGCGGGGGGGCCTCGACCCCCGGGGAGCTGTTTTTT.

This clone was seen a few times. V usage is TRBV6-6 and J usage is TRBJ1-6, with D perhaps matching TRBD1 (5 bases). The germline CDR1 and CDR2 sequences are MNHNY and SVGAGI (reference sequence). The CDR3 length is 14 residues. V gave up 5 bases and J gave up 5 bases, with 10 bases separating them. CDR3 amino acids: CASSSGGDNSPLHF. As DNA, the CDR3 is TGTGCCAGCAGTAGCGGGGGGGATAATTCACCCCTCCACTTT.

V and J are TRBV6-1 and TRBJ2-6; TRBD2 agrees at 8 bases. Germline-derived CDR1 and CDR2 are MNHNS and SASEGT. This CDR3 comprises 19 residues. V was clipped by 3 bases and J by 0 bases; unmatched bases: 10. The DNA for the CDR3 is TGTGCCAGCAGTGACCCTCTGATAGCGGGACACTCTGGGGCCAACGTCCTGACTTTC. This encodes CASSDPLIAGHSGANVLTF.

The rearrangement links TRBV13 to TRBJ2-7, with D unresolved. With 4 bases removed from V and 5 bases from J, the gap between germline ends came to 21 bases. The CDR3 is made up of 16 amino acids. Germline assignment: CDR1 PRHDT and CDR2 FYEKMQ (reference sequence). CDR3 sequence (DNA): TGTGCCAGCAGCTCCCTACCTGGATCAGGATCCAACGAGCAGTACTTC. This encodes CASSSLPGSGSNEQYF.

The DNA of the CDR3 is TGTGCCAGCAACGGACTAGTCGGTGTCGAGCAGTACTTC. It codes for CASNGLVGVEQYF. The chain uses TRBV2 and TRBJ2-7, with 7 nucleotides matching TRBD2. This CDR3 region has 13 residues. V lost 7 bases to trimming and J lost 6 bases; unmatched junction nucleotides: 9. Germline-derived CDR1 and CDR2 are SNHLY and FYNNEI. Full variable domain (rest looked up from reference TRBV2 and TRBJ2-7): EPEVTQTPSHQVTQMGQEVILRCVPISNHLYFYWYRQILGQKVEFLVSFYNNEISEKSEIFDDQFSVERPDGSNFTLKIRSTKLEDSAMYFCASNGLVGVEQYFGPGTRLTVT.

The V and J genes are TRBV5-5 and TRBJ1-1; 7 bases are shared with TRBD1. Unmatched junction bases numbered 3, after V lost 0 bases and J lost 1 base. Germline-derived CDR1 and CDR2 are SGHKS and YYEKEE (reference sequence). The CDR3 contains 15 residues. CDR3 sequence: CASSLDGTENTEAFF. The DNA of the CDR3 is TGTGCCAGCAGCTTGGATGGGACAGAGAACACTGAAGCTTTCTTT.

The chain is built from TRBV4-3 and TRBJ2-1; a weak D match, TRBD2 (5 bases). The CDR3 loop spans 16 amino acids. V was trimmed by 2 bases and J by 0 bases, leaving 11 bases between them. Germline CDR1 LGHNA, CDR2 YSLEER. CDR3 nucleotides: TGCGCCAGCAGCCAAAGACTAACGAGCTCCTACAATGAGCAGTTCTTC. It specifies CASSQRLTSSYNEQFF.

The chain has TRBV7-8 and TRBJ2-3; 14 bases agree with TRBD2. The CDR3 runs 16 residues. Trimming took 3 bases from V and 5 from J; bases not matched to a gene: 4. Per germline, CDR1 SGHVS and CDR2 FQNEAQ. In DNA, the CDR3 is TGTGCCAGCAGCTTGGGACTAGCGGGAGTGGGAGATACGCAGTATTTT. This codes for CASSLGLAGVGDTQYF.

The chain joins TRBV2 to TRBJ1-5, with D unresolved. With 5 bases removed from V and 2 bases from J, the gap between germline ends came to 7 bases. This CDR3 comprises 13 residues. Germline CDR1 is SNHLY and CDR2 is FYNNEI. CDR3: CASSPGRNQPQHF. CDR3 nucleotides: TGTGCCAGCAGTCCTGGGCGCAATCAGCCCCAGCATTTT. Using reference TRBV2 and TRBJ1-5 for the parts outside the CDR3, the full variable domain is EPEVTQTPSHQVTQMGQEVILRCVPISNHLYFYWYRQILGQKVEFLVSFYNNEISEKSEIFDDQFSVERPDGSNFTLKIRSTKLEDSAMYFCASSPGRNQPQHFGDGTRLSIL.

This chain connects TRBV18 to TRBJ1-2; 7 bases are a match to TRBD1. Trimming at V came to 3 bases and at J to 6 bases, leaving 7 bases not matched to a gene. CDR3 size: 14 residues. Germline V gives CDR1 KGHSH, CDR2 LQKENI. CDR3 amino acids: CASSPYGTADGYTF. The CDR3 DNA reads as TGTGCCAGCTCACCGTACGGGACAGCAGATGGCTACACCTTC.

J is TRBJ2-5 and V is TRBV2; D is possibly TRBD2 (5 bases). CDR1 SNHLY and CDR2 FYNNEI come from the germline V gene. V dropped 2 bases and J dropped 5 bases, with 9 bases sitting between them. The CDR3 contains 13 residues. Written as DNA, the CDR3 is TGTGCCAGCAGTGAATACGGGGTGGAGACCCAGTACTTC. Amino acids: CASSEYGVETQYF.

The table lists this clone with a count of one. This chain uses TRBV6-5 with TRBJ1-3; 7 positions match TRBD1. In germline, CDR1 is MNHEY, CDR2 SVGAGI. Trimming took 5 bases from V and 4 from J; bases not matched to a gene: 5. This CDR3 has 14 amino acids. The CDR3 loop is CASSRQGAGNTIYF. The CDR3 bases are TGTGCCAGCAGTCGACAGGGTGCCGGAAACACCATATATTTT.

The gene calls are TRBV9 and TRBJ1-1, with 7 positions matching TRBD1. In germline, CDR1 is SGDLS, CDR2 YYNGEE. The CDR3 length is 14 residues. With 5 bases clipped from V and 0 bases from J, the junction kept 4 bases outside the gene matches. CDR3 sequence reads: CASSPGQVNTEAFF. Here the CDR3 DNA reads TGTGCCAGCAGTCCAGGACAGGTGAACACTGAAGCTTTCTTT.